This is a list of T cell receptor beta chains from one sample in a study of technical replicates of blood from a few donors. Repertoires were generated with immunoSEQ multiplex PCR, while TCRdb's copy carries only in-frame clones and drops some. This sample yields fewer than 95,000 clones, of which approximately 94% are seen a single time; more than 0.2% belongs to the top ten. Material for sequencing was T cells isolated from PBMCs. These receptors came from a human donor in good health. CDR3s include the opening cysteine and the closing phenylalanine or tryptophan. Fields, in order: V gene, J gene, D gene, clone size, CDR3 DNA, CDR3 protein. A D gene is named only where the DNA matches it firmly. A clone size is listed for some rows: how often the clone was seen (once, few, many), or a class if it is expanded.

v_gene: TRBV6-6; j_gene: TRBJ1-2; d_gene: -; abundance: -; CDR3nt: TGTGCCAGCAGTTACTCAAAGCAGGATGGCTACACCTTC; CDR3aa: CASSYSKQDGYTF
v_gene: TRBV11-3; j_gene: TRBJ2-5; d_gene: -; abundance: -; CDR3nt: TGTGCCAGCAGCTTAGATCAGACTATTCCTGAGACCCAGTACTTC; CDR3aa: CASSLDQTIPETQYF
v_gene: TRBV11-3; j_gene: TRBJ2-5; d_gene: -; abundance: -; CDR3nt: TGTGCCAGCAGCTTAAGATTCAGGTCTCAAGAGACCCAGTACTTC; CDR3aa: CASSLRFRSQETQYF
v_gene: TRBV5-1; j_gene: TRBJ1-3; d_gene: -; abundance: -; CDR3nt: TGCGCCAGCAGCTTGGTCGGGACACATGGATTT; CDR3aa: CASSLVGTHGF
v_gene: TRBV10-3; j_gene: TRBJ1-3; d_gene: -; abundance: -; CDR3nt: TGTGCCATCAGTGAGTCGATGAGACGGAGCTCTGGAAACACCATATATTTT; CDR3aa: CAISESMRRSSGNTIYF
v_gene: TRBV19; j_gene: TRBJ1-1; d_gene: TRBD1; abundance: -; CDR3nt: TGTGCCAGTTCAGGGGGCACTGAAGCTTTCTTT; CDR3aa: CASSGGTEAFF
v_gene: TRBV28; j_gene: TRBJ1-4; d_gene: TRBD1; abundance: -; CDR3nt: TGTGCCAGCAGGATACAGGGGAACGGGGAAAAACTGTTTTTT; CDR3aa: CASRIQGNGEKLFF
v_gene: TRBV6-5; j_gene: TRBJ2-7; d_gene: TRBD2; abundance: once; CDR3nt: TGTGCCAGCAGCCCCCTAGCGGGAGCTGGCGAGCAGTACTTC; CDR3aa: CASSPLAGAGEQYF
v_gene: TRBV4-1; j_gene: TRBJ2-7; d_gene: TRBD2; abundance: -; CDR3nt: TGCGCCAGCAGCCAAGTGGGGGGGTCGGACGAGCAGTACTTC; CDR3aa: CASSQVGGSDEQYF
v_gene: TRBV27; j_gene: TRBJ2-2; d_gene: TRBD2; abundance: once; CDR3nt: TGTGCCAGCAGTAACGAGGACGGACTAGCAGATGACGGGGAGCTGTTTTTT; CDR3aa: CASSNEDGLADDGELFF
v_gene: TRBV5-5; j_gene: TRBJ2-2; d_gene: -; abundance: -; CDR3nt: TGTGCCAGCAGCTTTTCCCTAGCTGGCGGGGAGCTGTTTTTT; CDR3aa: CASSFSLAGGELFF
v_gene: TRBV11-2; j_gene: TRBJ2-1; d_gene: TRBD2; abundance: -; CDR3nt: TGTGCCAGCAGCCAAGCGGGAGAGCAGTTCTTC; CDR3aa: CASSQAGEQFF
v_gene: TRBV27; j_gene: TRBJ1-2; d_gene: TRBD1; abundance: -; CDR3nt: TGTGCCAGCAGCCAACGGACAGGGGGGGGTGGCTACACCTTC; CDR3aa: CASSQRTGGGGYTF
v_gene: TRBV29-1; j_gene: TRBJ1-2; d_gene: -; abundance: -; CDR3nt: TGCAGCGTTTCGCAGGAGGGGACCTATGGCTACACCTTC; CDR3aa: CSVSQEGTYGYTF
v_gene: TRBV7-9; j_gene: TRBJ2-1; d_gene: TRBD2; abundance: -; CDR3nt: TGTGCCAGCAGCACGTTAGAAGGACTAGCGTACAATGAGCAGTTCTTC; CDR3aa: CASSTLEGLAYNEQFF
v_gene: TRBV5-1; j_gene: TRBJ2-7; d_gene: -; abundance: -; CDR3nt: TGCGCCAGCAGCTTGGGGCAGTCCTACGAGCAGTACTTC; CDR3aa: CASSLGQSYEQYF
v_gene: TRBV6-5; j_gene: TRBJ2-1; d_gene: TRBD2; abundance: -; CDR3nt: TGTGCCAGCAGCCCTCCGGGACTAGCGGGAGAGGTGCAGTTCTTC; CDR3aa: CASSPPGLAGEVQFF
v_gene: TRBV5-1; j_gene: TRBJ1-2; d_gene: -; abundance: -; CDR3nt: TGCGCCAGCGGTCTGGGAGGGAATGGCTACACCTTC; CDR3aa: CASGLGGNGYTF
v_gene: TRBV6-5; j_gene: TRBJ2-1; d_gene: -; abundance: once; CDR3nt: TGTGCCAGCAGTTACTCTACGGGGAATGAGCAGTTCTTC; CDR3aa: CASSYSTGNEQFF
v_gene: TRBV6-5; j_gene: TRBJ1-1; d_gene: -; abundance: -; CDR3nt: TGTGCCAGCAGATCCATTTTCAGGACTGAAGCTTTCTTT; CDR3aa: CASRSIFRTEAFF
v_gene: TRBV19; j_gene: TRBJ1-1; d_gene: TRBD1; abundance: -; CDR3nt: TGTGCCAGCACCTACAGGGGAACTGAAGCTTTCTTT; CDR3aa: CASTYRGTEAFF
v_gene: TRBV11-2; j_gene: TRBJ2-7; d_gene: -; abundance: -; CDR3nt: TGTGCCAGCAGCTTAGGGGGGGACTTCTCATACGAGCAGTACTTC; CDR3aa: CASSLGGDFSYEQYF
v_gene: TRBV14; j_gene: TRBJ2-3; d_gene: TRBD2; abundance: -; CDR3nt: TGTGCCAGCAGCCTGACTAGCATGGATACGCAGTATTTT; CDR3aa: CASSLTSMDTQYF
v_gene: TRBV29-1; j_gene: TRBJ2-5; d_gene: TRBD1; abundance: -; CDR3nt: TGCAGCGGGGGACAGGGAAGGTACCAAGAGACCCAGTACTTC; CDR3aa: CSGGQGRYQETQYF
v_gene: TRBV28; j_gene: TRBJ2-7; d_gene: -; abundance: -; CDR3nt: TGTGCCAGCCGCCTTAGTGTGGTCTCCTACGAGCAGTACTTC; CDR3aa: CASRLSVVSYEQYF
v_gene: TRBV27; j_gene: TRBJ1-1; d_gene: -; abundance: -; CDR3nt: TGTGCCAGCAGTCCCTTGGGGAGGGAGGCTGAAGCTTTCTTT; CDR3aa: CASSPLGREAEAFF
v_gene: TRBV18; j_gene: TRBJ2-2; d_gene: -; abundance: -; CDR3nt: TGTGCCAGCTCACCACCGGGGTCAAGCGGAGACGACACCGGGGAGCTGTTTTTT; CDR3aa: CASSPPGSSGDDTGELFF